This T cell receptor beta chain was observed in a study of blood T cells in healthy people across ages (dated by TCRdb to the mid-2010s). Regarding the complete study: In model experiments, template switching captured roughly one uniquely barcoded TCR beta cDNA molecule for every two T cells. Using deep sequencing normalized with unique cDNA molecular identifiers, the study measured how TCR beta repertoire diversity changes with age. The donors were divided into four age groups: young (average approximately 17 years), middle-aged (roughly 40), aged (approximately 59) and long-lived (nearly 85). To avoid experimental bias, donors of different ages were spread randomly across the sequencing lanes. Using the same blood draw, the study looked at two additional independent replicas of 1 million unique cDNA reads for two donors, one aged 18 to 30 and the other aged 80 or older. The investigation overall reported the following: Bulk unsorted PBMC profiling prevented conclusive comparison of naive and antigen-experienced compartments. As age increased, observed TCR beta diversity per million T cells dropped in a roughly linear way, and a significant reduction was already evident by age 40. Observed TCR beta diversity correlated strongly with the percentage of naive T cells measured by flow cytometry. Estimates of total diversity based on one million sequenced T cells were considered lower bounds and underestimates. The long-lived group showed more naive CD4+ T cells, fewer expanded clones and increased TCR diversity than the aged group, suggesting age selection. Because donor CMV infection status was unknown, age-related changes in expanded clonotypes were potentially confounded.

This clonotype occurred many times. The target of this receptor is not known. Base qualities are not provided; no much larger clone lies one nucleotide away. V trim: 8 bases; J trim: 7 bases; unmatched bases: 13. The germline V gene encodes CDR1 GTSNPN and CDR2 SVGIG (reference sequence). Its CDR3 holds 14 amino acids, cysteine through phenylalanine. Only the CDR3 region is kept as DNA, spanning 42 bases read in frame from base 1. Donors were a few dozen systemically healthy Caucasian individuals from Russia aged 6 to 90 years. About 10 milliliters of peripheral blood were collected from each donor into EDTA-treated Vacutainer tubes. Ficoll-Paque density-gradient centrifugation was used to isolate PBMCs, with at least 6 million per sample. Trizol reagent was used to extract total RNA from the PBMCs, yielding at least 5 micrograms per sample. For every donor, flow cytometry on a PBMC aliquot measured the percentage of naive CD45RAhigh/CD27high T cells.

The library was built by means of 5' RACE. The sequencing machine was an Illumina HiSeq 2500. A second PCR of roughly 7 to 11 cycles was performed with a sample-barcoded 5' primer and a J-beta primer mix. A template-switch 5' adaptor carrying 12 random nucleotides introduced a unique molecular identifier onto each TCR beta cDNA molecule. Each sample yielded at least 3 million CDR3-containing paired-end reads. All of the RNA was converted into first-strand cDNA using the Mint cDNA synthesis kit, with a TRBC-specific oligonucleotide serving as the primer. Following uracil-DNA glycosylase treatment, all cDNA underwent a first 18-cycle PCR with the universal primers M1SS and BC2_uni_R. As for how the authors treated the data: For normalization, 1 million high-quality reads, each with a distinct molecular identifier, were randomly selected from each sample. Instead of being binned into consensus sequences, reads with shared molecular identifiers were discarded. CDR3 identification, clonotype clustering and error correction used MiTCR with a Q25 quality threshold and the strictest error-elimination algorithm. A nonparametric unseen species model with Euler transformation was used to estimate lower-bound total TCR beta diversity. Using fastp trimming at Q25 and MiXCR clonotype assembly, TCRdb reanalyzed the public sequencing data and kept in-frame beta chains. All rows with the same CDR3 protein become a single entry with the most common DNA and genes. Clone size and V and J calls follow TCRdb, not the original study. Within this sample are roughly 680,000 distinct CDR3 sequences, with under 65% of them counted one time only. The ten largest clones represent roughly 14% of the sample.

This clonotype was sampled from a woman of 80 years or more in good health. The material sequenced was blood. This chain is built from TRBV30 and TRBJ2-1, with TRBD2 matching 8 junction bases. The DNA sequence reads TGTGCCGAGGGGAGCGGGAGTATTTGGAATGAGCAGTTCTTC. Its protein is CAEGSGSIWNEQFF.